This TCR beta chain derives from a study of blood T cells in healthy people across ages. It was with a sample-barcoded 5' primer and a J-beta primer mix that a second PCR of roughly 7 to 12 cycles was run. TCRdb reprocessed the 5' RACE reads with MiXCR, giving one entry per CDR3 protein. The table shows 1 million to 1.2 million distinct CDR3 sequences, with under 40% occurring only once. Notes on this clonotype: As yet, its antigen is unknown.

Broader study findings: Diversity of TCR beta per million T cells declined in a roughly linear way with age.

The CDR3 is made up of 12 amino acids. CDR1 SGHAT and CDR2 FQNNGV come from the germline V gene. The V and J ends lost 5 bases and 8 bases respectively, with 10 bases between them. Caucasian individuals from Russia who were healthy and aged about 6 to 95 acted as donors. Each donor supplied 8 to 10 milliliters of peripheral blood. Sample: blood. This chain joins TRBV11-2 and TRBJ1-5; D remains ambiguous. The clonotype originates from a young man in good health. The CDR3 DNA sequence: TGTGCCAGCAGCCATAGTGGGAAGCCCCAGCATTTT. Residues: CASSHSGKPQHF.